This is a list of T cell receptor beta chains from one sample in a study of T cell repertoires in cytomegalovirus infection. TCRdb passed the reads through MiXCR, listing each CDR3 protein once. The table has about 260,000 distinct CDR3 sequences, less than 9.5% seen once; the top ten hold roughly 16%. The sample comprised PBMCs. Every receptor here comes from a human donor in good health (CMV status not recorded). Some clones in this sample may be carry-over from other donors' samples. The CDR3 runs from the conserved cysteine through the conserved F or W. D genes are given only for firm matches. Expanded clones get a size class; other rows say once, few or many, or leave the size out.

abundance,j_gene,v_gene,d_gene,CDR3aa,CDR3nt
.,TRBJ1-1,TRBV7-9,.,CASSPQGQSLGNTEAFF,TGTGCCAGCAGCCCCCAAGGACAGTCCTTAGGGAACACTGAAGCTTTCTTT
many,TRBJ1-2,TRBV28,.,CASSLEGTYGYTF,TGTGCCAGCAGTTTAGAGGGGACTTATGGCTACACCTTC
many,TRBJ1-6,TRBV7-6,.,CASSLVGTNSPLHF,TGTGCCAGCAGCTTAGTGGGAACCAATTCACCCCTCCACTTT
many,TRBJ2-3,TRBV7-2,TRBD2,CASSLVTSGGGTDTQYF,TGTGCCAGCAGCTTAGTGACTAGCGGTGGCGGCACAGATACGCAGTATTTT
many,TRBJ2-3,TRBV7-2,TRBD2,CASSLGGRPMEYTQYF,TGTGCCAGCAGCTTAGGCGGGAGGCCCATGGAATATACGCAGTATTTT
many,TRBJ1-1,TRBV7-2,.,CASSLLGQITEAFF,TGTGCCAGCAGCTTATTGGGCCAGATCACTGAAGCTTTCTTT
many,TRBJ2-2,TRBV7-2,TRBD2,CASRFGLAGGPDGELFF,TGTGCCAGCAGATTCGGACTAGCGGGAGGGCCGGACGGGGAGCTGTTTTTT
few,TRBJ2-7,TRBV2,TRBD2,CASSPRGGEQYF,TGTGCCAGCAGTCCGCGGGGGGGCGAGCAGTACTTC
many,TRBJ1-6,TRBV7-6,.,CASSQGRDRSPLHF,TGTGCCAGCAGCCAAGGAAGGGATCGTTCACCCCTCCACTTT
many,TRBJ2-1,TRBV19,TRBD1,CASSLRDRVDNEQFF,TGTGCCAGTAGTCTCCGGGACAGGGTGGACAATGAGCAGTTCTTC
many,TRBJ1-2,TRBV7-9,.,CASSLTLNLGYTF,TGTGCCAGCAGCTTAACGCTAAACCTTGGCTACACCTTC
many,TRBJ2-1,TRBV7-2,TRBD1,CASSLAAAGGTNEQFF,TGTGCCAGCAGCTTAGCTGCGGCAGGGGGTACTAATGAGCAGTTCTTC
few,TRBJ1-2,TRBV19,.,CASRHVWFGYTF,TGTGCCAGTAGACACGTCTGGTTCGGCTACACCTTC
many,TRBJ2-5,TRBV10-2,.,CASSEEPRLGTQYF,TGCGCCAGCAGTGAGGAGCCTAGGTTGGGGACCCAGTACTTC
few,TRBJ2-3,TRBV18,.,CASSPQIGLADTQYF,TGTGCCAGCTCACCTCAGATAGGGTTGGCGGATACGCAGTATTTT
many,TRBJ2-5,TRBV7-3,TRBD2,CASSLTAGASETQYF,TGTGCCAGCAGCTTAACAGCGGGGGCTTCGGAGACCCAGTACTTC
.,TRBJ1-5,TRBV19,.,CASSIGLAGGQPQHF,TGTGCCAGTAGTATTGGTTTGGCAGGTGGACAGCCCCAGCATTTT
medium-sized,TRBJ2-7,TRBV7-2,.,CASSLGGSGAYEQYF,TGTGCCAGCAGCTTAGGAGGGAGCGGAGCCTACGAGCAGTACTTC
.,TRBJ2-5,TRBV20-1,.,CSAREQDLQETQYF,TGCAGTGCTAGAGAACAGGACCTCCAAGAGACCCAGTACTTC
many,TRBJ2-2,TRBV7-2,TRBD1,CASRSGTGNTGELFF,TGTGCCAGCAGATCCGGGACAGGGAACACCGGGGAGCTGTTTTTT
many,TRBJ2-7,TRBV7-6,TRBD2,CASSSSGGTSGEQYF,TGTGCCAGCAGCTCTAGTGGAGGGACTAGCGGCGAGCAGTACTTC
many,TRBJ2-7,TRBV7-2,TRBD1,CASSPGTGGRSYEQYF,TGTGCCAGCAGCCCAGGGACAGGGGGTCGATCCTACGAGCAGTACTTC
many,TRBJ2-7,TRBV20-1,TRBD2,CSARDPLAGGPYEQYF,TGCAGTGCTAGAGACCCTCTAGCGGGGGGGCCCTACGAGCAGTACTTC
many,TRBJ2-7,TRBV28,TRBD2,CASSSPGLAGGGYEQYF,TGTGCCAGCAGTTCGCCGGGACTAGCGGGGGGAGGGTACGAGCAGTACTTC
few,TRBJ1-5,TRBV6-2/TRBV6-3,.,CASNRRGAQGNQPQHF,TGTGCCAGCAACAGGCGGGGGGCCCAGGGCAATCAGCCCCAGCATTTT
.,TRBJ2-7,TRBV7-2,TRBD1,CASSSDRQGGYEQYF,TGTGCCAGCAGCTCGGACCGACAGGGGGGCTACGAGCAGTACTTC
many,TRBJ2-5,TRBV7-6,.,CASGQWGETQYF,TGTGCCAGCGGGCAATGGGGAGAGACCCAGTACTTC
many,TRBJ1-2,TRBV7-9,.,CASSLAPAENYGYTF,TGTGCCAGCAGCTTAGCCCCGGCAGAGAACTATGGCTACACCTTC
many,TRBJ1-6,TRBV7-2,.,CASSLAGPLGSPLHF,TGTGCCAGCAGCTTAGCGGGACCGCTAGGCTCACCCCTCCACTTT
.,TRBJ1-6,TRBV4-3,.,CASSRSTGGDSPLHF,TGCGCCAGCAGCCGATCCACAGGAGGAGACTCACCCCTCCACTTT
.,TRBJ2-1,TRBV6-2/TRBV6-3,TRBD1,CASSNRGQEQFF,TGTGCCAGCAGCAACAGGGGGCAAGAGCAGTTCTTC
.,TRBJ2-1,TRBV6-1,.,CASRQGPAYNEQFF,TGTGCCAGCAGGCAGGGGCCCGCCTACAATGAGCAGTTCTTC
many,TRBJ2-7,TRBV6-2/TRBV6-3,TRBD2,CASSSGLAGSEQYF,TGTGCCAGCAGTTCCGGACTAGCGGGGAGCGAGCAGTACTTC
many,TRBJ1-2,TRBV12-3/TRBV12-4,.,CASSFGGAKGYTF,TGTGCCAGCAGTTTCGGGGGGGCAAAGGGCTACACCTTC
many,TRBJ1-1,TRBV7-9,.,CACYQAGMNTEAFF,TGTGCCTGCTATCAGGCCGGGATGAACACTGAAGCTTTCTTT
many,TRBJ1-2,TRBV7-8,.,CASSLSGTWGAYGYTF,TGTGCCAGCAGCTTGTCCGGGACATGGGGTGCCTATGGCTACACCTTC
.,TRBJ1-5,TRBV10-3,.,CAISDEGWQPQHF,TGTGCCATCAGTGATGAGGGGTGGCAGCCCCAGCATTTT
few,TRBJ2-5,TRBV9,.,CASSLRPGAQETQYF,TGTGCCAGCAGCTTACGACCAGGGGCCCAAGAGACCCAGTACTTC
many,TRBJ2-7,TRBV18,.,CASSPRSGASSYEQYF,TGTGCCAGCTCACCACGATCGGGGGCAAGCTCCTACGAGCAGTACTTC
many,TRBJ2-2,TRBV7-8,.,CASSSTGSATGELFF,TGTGCCAGCAGCTCCACAGGGTCGGCCACCGGGGAGCTGTTTTTT
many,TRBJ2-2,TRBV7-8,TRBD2,CASRLLAGPGELFF,TGTGCCAGCAGATTACTAGCGGGTCCCGGGGAGCTGTTTTTT
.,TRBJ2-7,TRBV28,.,CASSTESSYEQYF,TGTGCCAGCTCTACCGAGAGCTCCTACGAGCAGTACTTC
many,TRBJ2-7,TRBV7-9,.,CASSPGLLYEQYF,TGTGCCAGCAGCCCGGGACTGTTATACGAGCAGTACTTC
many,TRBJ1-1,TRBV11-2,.,CASSFPPWGGTEAFF,TGTGCCAGCAGCTTTCCGCCTTGGGGGGGCACTGAAGCTTTCTTT
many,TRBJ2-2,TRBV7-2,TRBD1,CASSLEGQLNTGELFF,TGTGCCAGCAGCTTAGAGGGACAGTTGAACACCGGGGAGCTGTTTTTT
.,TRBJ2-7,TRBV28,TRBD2,CASSLGGWGTYEQYF,TGTGCCAGCAGTTTGGGGGGGTGGGGTACCTACGAGCAGTACTTC
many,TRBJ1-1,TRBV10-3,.,CAISESRAGTKNTEAFF,TGTGCCATCAGTGAGTCGAGGGCAGGTACTAAGAACACTGAAGCTTTCTTT
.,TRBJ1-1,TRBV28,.,CASSLTVKAFF,TGTGCCAGCAGTTTAACAGTTAAAGCTTTCTTT
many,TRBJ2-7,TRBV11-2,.,CASSLRVSSYEQYF,TGTGCCAGCAGCCTCCGAGTTAGCTCCTACGAGCAGTACTTC
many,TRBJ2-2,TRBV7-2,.,CASSLGLTGRTGELFF,TGTGCCAGCAGCTTAGGGCTAACAGGGCGAACCGGGGAGCTGTTTTTT
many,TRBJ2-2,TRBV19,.,CASSIGRREKVRELFF,TGTGCCAGTAGTATAGGGAGGCGCGAGAAGGTCAGGGAGCTGTTTTTT
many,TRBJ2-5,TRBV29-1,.,CSVTMAETQYF,TGCAGCGTCACGATGGCAGAGACCCAGTACTTC